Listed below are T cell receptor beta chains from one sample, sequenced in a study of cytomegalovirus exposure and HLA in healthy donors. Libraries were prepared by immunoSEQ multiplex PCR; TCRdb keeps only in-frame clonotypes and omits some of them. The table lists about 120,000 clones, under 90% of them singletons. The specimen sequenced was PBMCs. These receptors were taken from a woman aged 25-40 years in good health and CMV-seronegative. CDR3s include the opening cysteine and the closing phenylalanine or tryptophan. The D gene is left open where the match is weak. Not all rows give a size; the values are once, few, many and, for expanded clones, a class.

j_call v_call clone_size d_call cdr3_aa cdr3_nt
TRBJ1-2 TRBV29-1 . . CSVLGRDGYTF TGCAGCGTTCTGGGGAGGGATGGCTACACCTTC
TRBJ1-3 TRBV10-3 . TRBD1 CAISETGAGNTIYF TGTGCCATCAGTGAAACAGGGGCTGGAAACACCATATATTTT
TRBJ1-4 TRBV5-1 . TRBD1 CASSLRQGGEKLFF TGCGCCAGCAGCTTGCGACAGGGCGGGGAAAAACTGTTTTTT
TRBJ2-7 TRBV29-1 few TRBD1 CSVEGQGPYGEQYF TGCAGCGTTGAAGGACAGGGACCTTATGGGGAGCAGTACTTC
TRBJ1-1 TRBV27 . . CASILGVEAFF TGTGCCAGCATCCTGGGAGTGGAGGCTTTCTTT
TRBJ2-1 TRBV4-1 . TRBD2 CASTETSGGASYNEQFF TGCGCCAGCACCGAGACTAGCGGGGGGGCCTCCTACAATGAGCAGTTCTTC
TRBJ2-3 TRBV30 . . CAWTRRDRASSMAGGSKTDTQYF TGTGCCTGGACCCGCCGGGACAGGGCCTCGTCGATGGCGGGGGGCAGTAAGACAGATACGCAGTATTTT
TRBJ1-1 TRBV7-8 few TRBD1 CATRKRDRALTNTEAFF TGTGCCACTCGGAAGAGGGACAGGGCTTTGACGAACACTGAAGCTTTCTTT
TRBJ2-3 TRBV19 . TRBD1 CASSIASGGRDTQYF TGTGCCAGTAGTATCGCCTCAGGGGGCAGGGATACGCAGTATTTT
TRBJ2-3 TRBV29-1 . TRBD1 CSVDPLVQGANTDTQYF TGCAGCGTTGATCCGTTGGTCCAGGGGGCGAACACAGATACGCAGTATTTT
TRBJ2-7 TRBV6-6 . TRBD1 CASSYRGQGYEQYF TGTGCCAGCAGTTACCGGGGACAGGGCTACGAGCAGTACTTC
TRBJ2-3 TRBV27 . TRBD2 CASTLRRGADTQYF TGTGCCAGCACCCTAAGACGGGGGGCAGATACGCAGTATTTT
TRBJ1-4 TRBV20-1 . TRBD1 CSAKTGVKLFF TGCAGTGCCAAAACAGGGGTGAAACTGTTTTTT
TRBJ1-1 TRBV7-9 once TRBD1 CASSLVTAPGGRDTEAFF TGTGCCAGCAGCTTAGTAACTGCTCCAGGGGGCCGGGACACTGAAGCTTTCTTT
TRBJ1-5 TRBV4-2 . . CASSQDWAGTQPQHF TGTGCCAGCAGCCAAGATTGGGCAGGGACACAGCCCCAGCATTTT
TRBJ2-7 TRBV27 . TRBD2 CASSPSGAFYEQYF TGTGCCAGCAGTCCTAGCGGGGCGTTTTACGAGCAGTACTTC
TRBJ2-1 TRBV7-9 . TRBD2 CASSSGTIYNEQFF TGTGCCAGCAGCTCCGGGACTATCTACAATGAGCAGTTCTTC
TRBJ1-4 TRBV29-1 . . CSVGWGNEKLFF TGCAGCGTTGGTTGGGGCAATGAAAAACTGTTTTTT
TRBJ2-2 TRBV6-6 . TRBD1 CALRGGRGNTGELFF TGTGCCTTAAGAGGGGGCAGGGGGAACACCGGGGAGCTGTTTTTT
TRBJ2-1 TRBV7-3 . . CASSLIGGTGRNEQFF TGTGCCAGCAGCTTAATTGGGGGGACCGGCCGCAATGAGCAGTTCTTC
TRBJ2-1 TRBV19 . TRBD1 CASSSGTGYNEQFF TGTGCCAGTAGTAGCGGGACAGGGTACAATGAGCAGTTCTTC
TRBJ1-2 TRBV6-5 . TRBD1 CASSYSGQGASGYTF TGTGCCAGCAGTTACTCCGGACAGGGGGCTTCTGGCTACACCTTC
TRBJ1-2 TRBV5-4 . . CASSLARENFYGYTF TGTGCCAGCAGCTTGGCGCGGGAGAATTTCTATGGCTACACCTTC
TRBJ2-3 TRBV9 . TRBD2 CASSAGGARDTQYF TGTGCCAGCAGCGCCGGGGGGGCAAGAGATACGCAGTATTTT
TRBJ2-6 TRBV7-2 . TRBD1 CASSDPGQGAGANVLTF TGTGCCAGCAGCGACCCGGGACAGGGGGCTGGGGCCAACGTCCTGACTTTC
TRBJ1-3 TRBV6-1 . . CASSDQGPSGNTIYF TGTGCCAGCAGTGATCAGGGCCCTTCTGGAAACACCATATATTTT
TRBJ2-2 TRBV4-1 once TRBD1 CASSPRDRDTGELFF TGCGCCAGCAGCCCCCGGGACAGAGACACCGGGGAGCTGTTTTTT
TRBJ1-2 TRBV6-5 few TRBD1 CASSYSGRQGYGYTF TGTGCCAGCAGTTACTCTGGGCGACAGGGTTATGGCTACACCTTC
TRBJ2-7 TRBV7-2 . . CASSLVPGGYSYEQYF TGTGCCAGCAGCTTAGTACCCGGGGGTTATTCCTACGAGCAGTACTTC
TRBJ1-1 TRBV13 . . CASSPASRVRVEAFF TGTGCCAGCAGCCCAGCCAGCCGGGTACGGGTTGAAGCTTTCTTT
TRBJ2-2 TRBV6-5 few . CATSFGGVSTGELFF TGTGCCACCTCCTTCGGGGGAGTTAGTACCGGGGAGCTGTTTTTT
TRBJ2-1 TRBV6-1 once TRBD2 CASSERSGGLNEQFF TGTGCCAGCAGTGAACGATCGGGGGGGCTCAATGAGCAGTTCTTC
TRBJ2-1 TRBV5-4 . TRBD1 CASSSPGQGAGNEQFF TGTGCCAGCAGCTCCCCGGGACAGGGGGCAGGGAATGAGCAGTTCTTC
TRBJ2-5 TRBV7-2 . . CASSLGRETQYF TGTGCCAGCAGCTTGGGGAGGGAGACCCAGTACTTC
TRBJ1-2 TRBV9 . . CASSPSGAVGYTF TGTGCCAGCAGCCCCTCAGGGGCGGTTGGCTACACCTTC